These 5 T cell receptor beta chains share one sample of origin, sequenced in a study of T cells in Graves' hyperthyroidism and ophthalmopathy. Authors of the study amplified TCR beta CDR3 regions from RNA transcripts. Researchers ran a first-round RT-PCR on the TCR CDR3 using the HTBI primer set. TCRdb re-derived calls from the multiplex PCR reads in MiXCR, one entry per CDR3 protein. The repertoire holds fewer than 700,000 distinct CDR3 sequences, with 17% as singletons. The sample comprised blood. Every receptor here comes from a woman in her late teens or twenties with Graves' ophthalmopathy.

J is TRBJ2-3 and V is TRBV3-1; D tentatively fits TRBD1 or TRBD2 (7 bases each). Germline values: CDR1 LGHDT, CDR2 YNNKEL (reference sequence). The CDR3 length is 17 residues. The germline V and J ends were trimmed by 4 bases and 2 bases, with 19 bases remaining between them. The chain's CDR3 is CASSRQGLAEFTDTQYF. As DNA, the CDR3 is TGTGCCAGCAGCCGACAGGGCCTAGCGGAATTCACAGATACGCAGTATTTT.

This clonotype was found many times. The gene calls are TRBV15 and TRBJ1-1, with TRBD1 as a possible D gene (5 bases). The germline V gene has CDR1 LNHNV and CDR2 YYDKDF (reference sequence). The CDR3 runs to 18 residues. The V and J ends lost 3 bases and 5 bases respectively, with 25 bases between them. Here the CDR3 reads CATSSHGTVSLGSTEAFF. The DNA for the CDR3 is TGTGCCACCAGCAGCCACGGGACGGTGAGCTTAGGGAGTACTGAAGCTTTCTTT.

This clonotype was seen a handful of times. The chain joins TRBV10-3 to TRBJ1-1, with D perhaps TRBD1 (5 bases). Trimming stripped 2 bases from V and 4 bases from J, with 5 bases between. The CDR3 length is 12 residues. The germline V gene has CDR1 ENHRY and CDR2 SYGVKD. CDR3 bases: TGTGCCATCAGTGAGAGGGGCACTGAAGCTTTCTTT. Translation: CAISERGTEAFF.

There are many counts of this clonotype. J is TRBJ2-7 and V is TRBV20-1; weak D call: TRBD2 (6 bases). V dropped 1 base and J dropped 7 bases, with 17 bases sitting between them. This CDR3 spans 14 amino acids. Germline-derived CDR1 and CDR2 are DFQATT and SNEGSKA (reference sequence). This CDR3 is CSARGRGTFGEQYF. For the CDR3, the DNA is TGCAGTGCTAGAGGCCGGGGGACCTTTGGGGAGCAGTACTTC.

In regard to this clonotype: A read error may explain this, as a much larger clone is one base away. J is TRBJ1-2 and V is TRBV6-5; TRBD1 agrees at 11 bases. Germline V gene sequence: CDR1 MNHEY, CDR2 SVGAGI. The CDR3 loop spans 15 amino acids. V shed 4 bases, J shed 12 bases, and the junction held 13 bases outside the gene matches. The CDR3, as DNA: TGTGCCAGCAGTTCACTCGGACAGGGGGCGCGCGGCCACACCTTC. Amino acid sequence: CASSSLGQGARGHTF.